This T cell receptor beta chain came from a study of radiation and T cells in renal cell carcinoma. Generated by immunoSEQ multiplex PCR, the TCRdb table keeps only in-frame clones and is missing some. The sample yields around 94,000 clones, around four fifths seen once. V lost 2 bases to trimming and J lost 6 bases; unmatched junction nucleotides: 9. This CDR3 spans 16 amino acids. The germline V gene has CDR1 MDHEN and CDR2 SYDVKM. This clone was seen a handful of times. Time point of the sample: blood 4 weeks post-SBRT, at nephrectomy. Treatment noted: 15 Gy SBRT to primary tumor, nephrectomy 4 weeks later.

The clonotype was recovered from a man aged 45-65 years with renal cell carcinoma. The sequencing used blood, collected from a patient whose treatment included radiotherapy and nephrectomy. The chain links TRBV28 to TRBJ2-3; 9 bases are a match to TRBD1. The CDR3 bases are TGTGCCAGCAGTTTAGGGAACAGGGGGCAGTGGGATACGCAGTATTTT. Translated, it gives CASSLGNRGQWDTQYF.